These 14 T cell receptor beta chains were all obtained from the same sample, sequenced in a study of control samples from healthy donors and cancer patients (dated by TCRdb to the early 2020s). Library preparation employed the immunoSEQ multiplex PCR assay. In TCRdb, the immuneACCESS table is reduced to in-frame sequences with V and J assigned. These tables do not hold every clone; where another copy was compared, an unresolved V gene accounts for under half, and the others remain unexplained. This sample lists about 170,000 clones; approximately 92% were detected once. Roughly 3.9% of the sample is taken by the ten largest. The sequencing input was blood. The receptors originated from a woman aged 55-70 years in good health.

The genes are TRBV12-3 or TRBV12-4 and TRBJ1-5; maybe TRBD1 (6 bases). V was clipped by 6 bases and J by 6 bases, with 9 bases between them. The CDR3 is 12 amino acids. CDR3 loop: CASRSGVQPQHF. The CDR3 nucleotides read TGTGCCAGCAGATCAGGGGTTCAGCCCCAGCATTTT.

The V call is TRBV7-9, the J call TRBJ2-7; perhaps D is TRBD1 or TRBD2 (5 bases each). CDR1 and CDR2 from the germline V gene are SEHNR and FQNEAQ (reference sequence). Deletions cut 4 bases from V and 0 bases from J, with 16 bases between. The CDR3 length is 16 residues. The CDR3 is CASSSGPGFSSYEQYF. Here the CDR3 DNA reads TGTGCCAGCAGCTCGGGACCAGGGTTTTCCTCCTACGAGCAGTACTTC.

CDR3 sequence reads: CASSPGTENEKLFF. The DNA of the CDR3 is TGTGCCAGCTCTCCCGGGACCGAGAATGAAAAACTGTTTTTT. The genes are TRBV18 and TRBJ1-4; D possibly corresponds to TRBD1 (5 bases). This CDR3 region has 14 residues. V shed 6 bases and J shed 5 bases, with 13 bases lying between them. Germline V gene sequence: CDR1 KGHSH, CDR2 LQKENI.

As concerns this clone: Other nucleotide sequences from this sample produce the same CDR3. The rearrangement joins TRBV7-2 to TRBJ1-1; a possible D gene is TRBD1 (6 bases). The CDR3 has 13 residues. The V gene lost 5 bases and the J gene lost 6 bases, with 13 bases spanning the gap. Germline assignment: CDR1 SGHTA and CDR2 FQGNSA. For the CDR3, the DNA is TGTGCCAGCAGCCCCAACAGGGCCTCTGAAGCTTTCTTT. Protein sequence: CASSPNRASEAFF.

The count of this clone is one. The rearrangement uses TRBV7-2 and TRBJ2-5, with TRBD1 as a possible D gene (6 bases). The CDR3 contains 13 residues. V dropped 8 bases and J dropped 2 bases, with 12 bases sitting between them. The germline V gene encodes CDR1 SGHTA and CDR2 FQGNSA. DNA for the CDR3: TGTGCCAGCTGCTACGACAGGCAAGAGACCCAGTACTTC. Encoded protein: CASCYDRQETQYF.

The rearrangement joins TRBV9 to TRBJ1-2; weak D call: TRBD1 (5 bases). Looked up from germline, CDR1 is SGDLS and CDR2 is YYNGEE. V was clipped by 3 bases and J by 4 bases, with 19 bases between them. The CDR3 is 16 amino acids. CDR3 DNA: TGTGCCAGCAGCGAGACCCTACACTCGAGGGGCTATGGCTACACCTTC. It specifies CASSETLHSRGYGYTF.

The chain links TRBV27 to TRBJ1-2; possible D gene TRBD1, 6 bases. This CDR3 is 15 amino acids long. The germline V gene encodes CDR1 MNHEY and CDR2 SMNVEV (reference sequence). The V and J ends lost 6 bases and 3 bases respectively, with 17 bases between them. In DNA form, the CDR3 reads TGTGCCAGCAGCCTTACAGGGCGGTTCTACTATGGCTACACCTTC. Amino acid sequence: CASSLTGRFYYGYTF.

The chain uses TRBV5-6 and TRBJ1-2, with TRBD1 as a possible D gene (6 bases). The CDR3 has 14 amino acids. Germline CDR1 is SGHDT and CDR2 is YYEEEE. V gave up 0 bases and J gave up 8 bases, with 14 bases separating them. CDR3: CASSLERGLEGYTF. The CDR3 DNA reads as TGTGCCAGCAGCTTGGAGCGGGGGCTTGAGGGCTACACCTTC.

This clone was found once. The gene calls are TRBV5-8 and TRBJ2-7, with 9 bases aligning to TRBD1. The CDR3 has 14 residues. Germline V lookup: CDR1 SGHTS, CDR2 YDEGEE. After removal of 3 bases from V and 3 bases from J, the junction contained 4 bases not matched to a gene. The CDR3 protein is CASSYPGQGYEQYF. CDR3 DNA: TGTGCCAGCAGCTATCCGGGACAGGGCTACGAGCAGTACTTC.

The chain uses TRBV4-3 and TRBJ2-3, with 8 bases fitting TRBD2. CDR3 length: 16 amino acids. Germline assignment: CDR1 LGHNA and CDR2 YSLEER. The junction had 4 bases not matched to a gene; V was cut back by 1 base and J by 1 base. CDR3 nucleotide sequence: TGCGCCAGCAGCCAAGCCCCAGCGGGGGGCACAGATACGCAGTATTTT. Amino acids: CASSQAPAGGTDTQYF.

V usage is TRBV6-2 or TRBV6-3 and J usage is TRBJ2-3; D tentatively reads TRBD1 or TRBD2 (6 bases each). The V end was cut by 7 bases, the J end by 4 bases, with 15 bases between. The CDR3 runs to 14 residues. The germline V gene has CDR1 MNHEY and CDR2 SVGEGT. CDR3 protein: CASIPGGTADTQYF. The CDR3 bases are TGTGCCAGCATCCCCGGGGGCACGGCAGATACGCAGTATTTT.

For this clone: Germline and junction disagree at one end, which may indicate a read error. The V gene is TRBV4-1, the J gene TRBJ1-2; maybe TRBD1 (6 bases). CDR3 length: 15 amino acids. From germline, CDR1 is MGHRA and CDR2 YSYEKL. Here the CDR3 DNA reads TGCGCCAGCAGCCAGGTGCTAGGCCTAGGGGGTGGCTACATCTTC. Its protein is CASSQVLGLGGGYIF.

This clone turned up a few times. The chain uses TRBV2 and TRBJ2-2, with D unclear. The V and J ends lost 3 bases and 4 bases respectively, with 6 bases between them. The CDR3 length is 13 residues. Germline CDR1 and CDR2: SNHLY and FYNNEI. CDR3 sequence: CASSEVGTGELFF. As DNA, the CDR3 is TGTGCCAGCAGTGAGGTCGGCACCGGGGAGCTGTTTTTT.

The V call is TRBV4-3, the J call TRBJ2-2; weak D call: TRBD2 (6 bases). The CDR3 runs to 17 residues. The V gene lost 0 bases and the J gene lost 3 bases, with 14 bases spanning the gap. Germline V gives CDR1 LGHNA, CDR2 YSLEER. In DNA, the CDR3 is TGCGCCAGCAGCCAAGATGTGGGAGGAGCTTACACCGGGGAGCTGTTTTTT. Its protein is CASSQDVGGAYTGELFF.